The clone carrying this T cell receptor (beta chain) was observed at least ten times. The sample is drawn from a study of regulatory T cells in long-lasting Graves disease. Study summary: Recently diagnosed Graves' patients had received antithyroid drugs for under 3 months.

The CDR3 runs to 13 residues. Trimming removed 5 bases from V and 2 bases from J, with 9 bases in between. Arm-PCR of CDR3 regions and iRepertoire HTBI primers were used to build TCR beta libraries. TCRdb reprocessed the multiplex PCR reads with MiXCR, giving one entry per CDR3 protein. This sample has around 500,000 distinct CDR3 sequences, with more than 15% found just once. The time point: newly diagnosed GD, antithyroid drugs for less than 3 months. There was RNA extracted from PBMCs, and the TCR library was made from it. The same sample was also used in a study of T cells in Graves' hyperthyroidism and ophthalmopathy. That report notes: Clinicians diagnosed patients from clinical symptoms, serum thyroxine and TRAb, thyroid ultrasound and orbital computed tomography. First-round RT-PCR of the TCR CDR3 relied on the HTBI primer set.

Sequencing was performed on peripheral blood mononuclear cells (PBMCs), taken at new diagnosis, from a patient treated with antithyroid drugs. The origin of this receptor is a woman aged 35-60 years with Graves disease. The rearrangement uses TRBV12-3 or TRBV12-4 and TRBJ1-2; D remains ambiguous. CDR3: CASSLVWNYGYTF. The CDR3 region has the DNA TGTGCCAGCAGTCTGGTATGGAACTATGGCTACACCTTC.